This T cell receptor beta chain was profiled in a study of spatial heterogeneity in lung cancer. Across the study: Each time, sequencing found more beta-chain sequences than alpha-chain sequences.

In its sample, this clonotype was seen many times. The antigen remains unidentified. Every TCR cDNA molecule bore a unique molecular identifier. One entry per CDR3 protein, called by TCRdb with MiXCR from the 5' RACE reads. The sample carries 45,000 to 65,000 distinct CDR3 sequences, under 7.5% recorded once. Study-level findings and limits: The appearance of ubiquitous expanded tumor TCRs in blood was greater at resection than follow-up.

Stated time point: sample taken at primary tumor resection. Unsorted samples of tumor, nontumor lung or frozen PBMC had their whole RNA sequenced. The donors comprised about 70 untreated early-stage non-small cell lung cancer patients. The sequence derives from a female donor with early-stage non-small cell lung cancer. Specimen: PBMCs, collected at surgery.

This chain's CDR3 is CSVGVSTDTQYF. The CDR3 DNA follows: TGCAGCGTCGGGGTTTCCACAGATACGCAGTATTTT. The chain is built from TRBV29-1 and TRBJ2-3, with a weak D call TRBD2 (5 bases). CDR3 size: 12 residues. The V gene lost 6 bases and the J gene lost 2 bases, with 9 bases spanning the gap. Germline CDR1 is SQVTM and CDR2 is ANQGSEA.